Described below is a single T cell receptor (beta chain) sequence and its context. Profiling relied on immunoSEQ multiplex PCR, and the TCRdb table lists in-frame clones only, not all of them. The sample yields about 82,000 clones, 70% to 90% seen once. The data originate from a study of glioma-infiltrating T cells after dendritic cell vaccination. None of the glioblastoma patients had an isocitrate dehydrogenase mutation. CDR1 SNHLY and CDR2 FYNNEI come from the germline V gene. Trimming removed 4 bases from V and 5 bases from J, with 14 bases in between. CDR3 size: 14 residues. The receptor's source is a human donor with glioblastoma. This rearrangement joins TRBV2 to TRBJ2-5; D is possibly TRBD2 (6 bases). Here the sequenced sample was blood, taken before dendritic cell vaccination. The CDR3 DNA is TGTGCCAGCAGTGTTGGAGGGTCGTGGGAGACCCAGTACTTC. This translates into CASSVGGSWETQYF.